This T cell receptor beta chain was identified during a study of T cells after yellow fever vaccination. Each CDR3 protein gets one entry after TCRdb re-called the 5' RACE reads with MiXCR. The sample consists of approximately 240,000 distinct CDR3 sequences, approximately 3.5% of them appearing once. The V and J ends lost 4 bases and 5 bases respectively, with 17 bases between them. The CDR3 contains 15 residues. Germline CDR1 and CDR2: MNHNY and SVGAGI (reference sequence). This clonotype was recorded many times. Sequenced material: PBMCs, taken 15 days after the yellow fever booster vaccination. The chain is built from TRBV6-6 and TRBJ2-5; D ambiguous. This sequence was found in a man younger than 35 who received the YFV17D yellow fever vaccine. The CDR3 spells CASSSPQRIRETQYF. Written as DNA, the CDR3 is TGTGCCAGCAGTTCCCCGCAGCGTATTCGGGAGACCCAGTACTTC.